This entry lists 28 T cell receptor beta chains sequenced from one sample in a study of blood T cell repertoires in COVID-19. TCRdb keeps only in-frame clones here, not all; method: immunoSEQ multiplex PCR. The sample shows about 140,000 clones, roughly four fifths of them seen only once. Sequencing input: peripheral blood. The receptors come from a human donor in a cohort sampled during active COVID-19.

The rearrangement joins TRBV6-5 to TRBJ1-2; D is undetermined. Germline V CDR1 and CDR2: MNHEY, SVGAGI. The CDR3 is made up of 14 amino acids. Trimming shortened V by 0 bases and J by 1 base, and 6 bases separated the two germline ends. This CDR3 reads CASSYSSVNYGYTF. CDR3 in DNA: TGTGCCAGCAGTTACTCATCAGTTAACTATGGCTACACCTTC.

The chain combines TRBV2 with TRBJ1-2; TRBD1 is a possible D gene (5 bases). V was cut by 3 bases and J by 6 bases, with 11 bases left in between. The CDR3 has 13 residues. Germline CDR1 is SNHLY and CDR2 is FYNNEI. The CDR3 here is CASSDPGWDGYTF. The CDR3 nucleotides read TGTGCCAGCAGTGACCCAGGGTGGGATGGCTACACCTTC.

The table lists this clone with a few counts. The CDR3: CAWSDTLYGYTF. For the CDR3, the DNA is TGTGCCTGGAGTGACACATTATATGGCTACACCTTC. This rearrangement joins TRBV30 to TRBJ1-2; D unclear. V shed 1 base and J shed 5 bases, with 8 bases lying between them. Germline CDR1 and CDR2: GTSNPN and SVGIG (reference sequence). This CDR3 has 12 residues.

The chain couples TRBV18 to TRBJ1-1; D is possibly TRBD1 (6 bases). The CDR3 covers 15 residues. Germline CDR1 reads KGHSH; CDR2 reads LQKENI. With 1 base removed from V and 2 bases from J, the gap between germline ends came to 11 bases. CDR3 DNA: TGTGCCAGCTCACCACAGACAGGACCAAACACTGAAGCTTTCTTT. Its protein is CASSPQTGPNTEAFF.

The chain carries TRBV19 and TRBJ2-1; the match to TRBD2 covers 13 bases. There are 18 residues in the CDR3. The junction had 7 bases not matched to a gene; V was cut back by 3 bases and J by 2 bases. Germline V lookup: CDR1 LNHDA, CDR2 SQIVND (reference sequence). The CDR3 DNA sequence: TGTGCCAGTAGTATCCCCGGACTAGCGGGGGTTCCCTACAATGAGCAGTTCTTC. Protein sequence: CASSIPGLAGVPYNEQFF.

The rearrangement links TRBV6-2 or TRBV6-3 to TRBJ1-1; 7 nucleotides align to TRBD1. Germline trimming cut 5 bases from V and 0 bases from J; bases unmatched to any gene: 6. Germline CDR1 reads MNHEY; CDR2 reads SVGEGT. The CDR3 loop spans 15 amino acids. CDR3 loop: CASSRGTAMNTEAFF. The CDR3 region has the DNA TGTGCCAGCAGTAGGGGGACAGCCATGAACACTGAAGCTTTCTTT.

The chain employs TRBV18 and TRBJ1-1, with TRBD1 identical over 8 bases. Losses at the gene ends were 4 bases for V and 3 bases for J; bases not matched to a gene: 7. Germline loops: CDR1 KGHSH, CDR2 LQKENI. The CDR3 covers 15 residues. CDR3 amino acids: CASSLRQGIDTEAFF. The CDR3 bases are TGTGCCAGCTCACTACGACAGGGGATAGACACTGAAGCTTTCTTT. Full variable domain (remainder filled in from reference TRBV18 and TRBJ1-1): NAGVMQNPRHLVRRRGQEARLRCSPMKGHSHVYWYRQLPEEGLKFMVYLQKENIIDESGMPKERFSAEFPKEGPSILRIQQVVRGDSAAYFCASSLRQGIDTEAFFGQGTRLTVV.

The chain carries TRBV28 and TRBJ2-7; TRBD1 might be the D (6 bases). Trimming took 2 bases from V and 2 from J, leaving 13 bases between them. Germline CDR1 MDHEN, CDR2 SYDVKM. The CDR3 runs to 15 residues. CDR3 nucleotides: TGTGCCAGCAGTTTAACCGGCAGGGGAACCTACGAGCAGTACTTC. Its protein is CASSLTGRGTYEQYF. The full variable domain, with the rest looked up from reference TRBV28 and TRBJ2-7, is DVKVTQSSRYLVKRTGEKVFLECVQDMDHENMFWYRQDPGLGLRLIYFSYDVKMKEKGDIPEGYSVSREKKERFSLILESASTNQTSMYLCASSLTGRGTYEQYFGPGTRLTVT.

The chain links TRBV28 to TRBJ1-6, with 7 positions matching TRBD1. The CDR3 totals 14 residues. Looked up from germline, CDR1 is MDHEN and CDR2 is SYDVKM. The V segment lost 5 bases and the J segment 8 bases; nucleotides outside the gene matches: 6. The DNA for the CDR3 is TGTGCCAGCAGTCCGGACAGGAGGGATTCACCCCTCCACTTT. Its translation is CASSPDRRDSPLHF.

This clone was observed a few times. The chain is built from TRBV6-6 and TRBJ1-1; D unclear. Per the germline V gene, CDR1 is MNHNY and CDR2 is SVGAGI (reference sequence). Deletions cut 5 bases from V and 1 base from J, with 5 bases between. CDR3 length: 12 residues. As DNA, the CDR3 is TGTGCCAGCAGTACCAGGAACACTGAAGCTTTCTTT. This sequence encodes CASSTRNTEAFF.

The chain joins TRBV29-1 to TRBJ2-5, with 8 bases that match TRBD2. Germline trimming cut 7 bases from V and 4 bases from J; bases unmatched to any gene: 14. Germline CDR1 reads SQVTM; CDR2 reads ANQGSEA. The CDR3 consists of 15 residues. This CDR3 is CSGKRPGLGVETQYF. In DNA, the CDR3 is TGCAGCGGGAAACGTCCGGGACTAGGAGTAGAGACCCAGTACTTC.

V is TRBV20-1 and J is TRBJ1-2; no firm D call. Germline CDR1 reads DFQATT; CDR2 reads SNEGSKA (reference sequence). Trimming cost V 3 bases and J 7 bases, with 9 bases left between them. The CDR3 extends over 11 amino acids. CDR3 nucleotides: TGCAGTGCTAGCTACCCTGGTGGCTACACCTTC. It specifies CSASYPGGYTF.

The CDR3 here is CASSQDRTNTGELFF. CDR3 bases: TGTGCCAGCAGCCAAGATAGAACGAACACCGGGGAGCTGTTTTTT. This sequence joins TRBV3-1 (or the pseudogene TRBV3-2) and TRBJ2-2; D is uncertain. Germline assignment: CDR1 LGHDT and CDR2 YNNKEL (reference sequence). Trimming removed 0 bases at V and 0 bases at J, with 5 bases between. The CDR3 contains 15 residues.

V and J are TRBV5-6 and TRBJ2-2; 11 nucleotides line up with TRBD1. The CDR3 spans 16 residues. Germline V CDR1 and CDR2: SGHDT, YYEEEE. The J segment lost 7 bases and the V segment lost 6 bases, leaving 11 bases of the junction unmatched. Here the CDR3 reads CASNKGQGAGIGELFF. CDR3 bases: TGTGCCAGCAACAAAGGACAGGGGGCGGGGATCGGGGAGCTGTTTTTT. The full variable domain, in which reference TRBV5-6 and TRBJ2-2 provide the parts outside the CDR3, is DAGVTQSPTHLIKTRGQQVTLRCSPKSGHDTVSWYQQALGQGPQFIFQYYEEEERQRGNFPDRFSGHQFPNYSSELNVNALLLGDSALYLCASNKGQGAGIGELFFGEGSRLTVL.

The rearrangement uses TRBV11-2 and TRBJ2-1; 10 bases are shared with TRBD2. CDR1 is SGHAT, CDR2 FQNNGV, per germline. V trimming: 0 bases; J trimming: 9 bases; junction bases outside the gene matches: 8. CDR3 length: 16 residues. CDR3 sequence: CASSLDYLAGVFEQFF. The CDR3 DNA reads TGTGCCAGCAGCTTAGACTACCTAGCGGGAGTCTTTGAGCAGTTCTTC. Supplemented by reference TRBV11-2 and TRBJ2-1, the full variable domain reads EAGVAQSPRYKIIEKRQSVAFWCNPISGHATLYWYQQILGQGPKLLIQFQNNGVVDDSQLPKDRFSAERLKGVDSTLKIQPAKLEDSAVYLCASSLDYLAGVFEQFFGPGTRLTVL.

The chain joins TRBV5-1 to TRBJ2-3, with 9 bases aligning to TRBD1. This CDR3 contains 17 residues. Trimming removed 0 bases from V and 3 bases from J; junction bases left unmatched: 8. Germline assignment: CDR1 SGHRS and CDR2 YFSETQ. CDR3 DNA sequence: TGCGCCAGCAGCTTGGAGAGGACAGGGGTTGTGACAGATACGCAGTATTTT. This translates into CASSLERTGVVTDTQYF.

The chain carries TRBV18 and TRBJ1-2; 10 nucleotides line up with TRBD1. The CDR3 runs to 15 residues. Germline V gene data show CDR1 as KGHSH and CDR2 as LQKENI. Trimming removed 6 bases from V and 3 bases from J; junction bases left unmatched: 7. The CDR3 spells CASSVTGQGDYGYTF. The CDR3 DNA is TGTGCCAGCTCGGTAACCGGACAGGGGGACTATGGCTACACCTTC.

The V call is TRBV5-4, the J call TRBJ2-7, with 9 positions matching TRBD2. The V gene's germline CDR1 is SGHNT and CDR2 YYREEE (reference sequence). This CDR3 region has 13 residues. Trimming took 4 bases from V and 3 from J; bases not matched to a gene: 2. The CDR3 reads CASSRLADYEQYF. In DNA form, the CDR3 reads TGTGCCAGCAGCCGACTAGCGGACTACGAGCAGTACTTC.

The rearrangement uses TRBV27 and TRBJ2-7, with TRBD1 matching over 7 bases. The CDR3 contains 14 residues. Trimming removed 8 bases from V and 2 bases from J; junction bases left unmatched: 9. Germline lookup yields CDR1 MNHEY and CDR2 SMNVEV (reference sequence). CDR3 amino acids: CASASPGQTYEQYF. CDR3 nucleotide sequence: TGTGCCAGCGCTTCACCGGGACAGACCTACGAGCAGTACTTC.

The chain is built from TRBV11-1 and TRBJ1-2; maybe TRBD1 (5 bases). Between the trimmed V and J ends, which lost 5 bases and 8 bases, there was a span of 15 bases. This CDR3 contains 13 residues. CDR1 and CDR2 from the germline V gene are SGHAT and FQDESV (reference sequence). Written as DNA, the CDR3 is TGTGCCAGCAGCAACACGCCACGGGGGGGCTACACCTTC. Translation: CASSNTPRGGYTF. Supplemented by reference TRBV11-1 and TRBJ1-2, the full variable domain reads EAEVAQSPRYKITEKSQAVAFWCDPISGHATLYWYRQILGQGPELLVQFQDESVVDDSQLPKDRFSAERLKGVDSTLKIQPAELGDSAMYLCASSNTPRGGYTFGSGTRLTVV.

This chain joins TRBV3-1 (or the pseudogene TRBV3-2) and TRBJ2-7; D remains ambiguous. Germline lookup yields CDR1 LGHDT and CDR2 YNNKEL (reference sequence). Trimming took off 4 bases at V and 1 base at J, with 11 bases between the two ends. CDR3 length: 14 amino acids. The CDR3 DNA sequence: TGTGCCAGCAGCCTAACCGGTTCATCCTACGAGCAGTACTTC. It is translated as CASSLTGSSYEQYF.

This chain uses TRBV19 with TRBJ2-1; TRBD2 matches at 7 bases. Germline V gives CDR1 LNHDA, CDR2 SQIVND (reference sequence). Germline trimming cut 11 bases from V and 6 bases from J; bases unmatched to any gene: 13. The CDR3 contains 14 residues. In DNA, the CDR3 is TGTGCCGTAGCTTGGGCGGGAGTTAGCAATGAGCAGTTCTTC. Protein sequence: CAVAWAGVSNEQFF.

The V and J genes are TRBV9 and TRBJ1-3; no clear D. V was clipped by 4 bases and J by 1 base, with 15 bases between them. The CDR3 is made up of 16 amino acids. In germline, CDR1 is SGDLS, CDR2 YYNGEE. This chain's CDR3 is CASSTNRETSGNTIYF. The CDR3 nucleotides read TGTGCCAGCAGCACCAACCGTGAAACATCTGGAAACACCATATATTTT. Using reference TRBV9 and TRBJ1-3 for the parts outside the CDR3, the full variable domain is DSGVTQTPKHLITATGQRVTLRCSPRSGDLSVYWYQQSLDQGLQFLIQYYNGEERAKGNILERFSAQQFPDLHSELNLSSLELGDSALYFCASSTNRETSGNTIYFGEGSWLTVV.

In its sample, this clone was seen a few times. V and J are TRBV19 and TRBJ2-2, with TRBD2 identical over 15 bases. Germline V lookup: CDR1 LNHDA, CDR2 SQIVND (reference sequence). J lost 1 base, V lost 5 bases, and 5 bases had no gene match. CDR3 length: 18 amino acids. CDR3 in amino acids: CASSVGLAGGVNTGELFF. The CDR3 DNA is TGTGCCAGTAGTGTGGGACTAGCGGGAGGTGTGAACACCGGGGAGCTGTTTTTT.

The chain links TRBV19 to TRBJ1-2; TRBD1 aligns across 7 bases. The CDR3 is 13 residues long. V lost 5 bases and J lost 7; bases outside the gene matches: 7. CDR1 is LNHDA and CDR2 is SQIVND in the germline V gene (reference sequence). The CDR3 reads CASSRDREAGYTF. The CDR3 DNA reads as TGTGCCAGTAGTCGCGACAGGGAGGCTGGCTACACCTTC.

Here the CDR3 reads CAIGTRKAGELFF. CDR3 nucleotide sequence: TGTGCTATCGGGACTAGGAAGGCCGGGGAGCTGTTTTTT. The chain carries TRBV7-7 and TRBJ2-2; TRBD2 matches 8 bases. Per the germline V gene, CDR1 is SSHAT and CDR2 is FNYEAQ (reference sequence). This CDR3 has 13 residues.

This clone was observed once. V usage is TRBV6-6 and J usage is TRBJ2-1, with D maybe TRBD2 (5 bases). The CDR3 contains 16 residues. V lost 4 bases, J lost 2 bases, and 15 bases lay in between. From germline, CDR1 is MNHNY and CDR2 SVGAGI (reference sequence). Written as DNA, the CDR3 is TGTGCCAGCAGTTCCCCTCGGCGGGCTGCCTACAATGAGCAGTTCTTC. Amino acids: CASSSPRRAAYNEQFF.

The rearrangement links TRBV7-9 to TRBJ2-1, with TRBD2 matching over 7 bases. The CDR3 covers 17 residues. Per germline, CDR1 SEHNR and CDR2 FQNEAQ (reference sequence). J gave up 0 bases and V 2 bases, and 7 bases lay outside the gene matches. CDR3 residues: CASSLQGRAVSYNEQFF. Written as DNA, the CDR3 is TGTGCCAGCAGCTTACAAGGGAGGGCTGTCTCCTACAATGAGCAGTTCTTC.